This entry concerns a single TCR beta chain. The entry originates in a study of blood T cell repertoires in COVID-19. The V gene's germline CDR1 is MGHRA and CDR2 YSYEKL. The V end lost 0 bases, the J end lost 0 bases, and 15 bases lay between the germline ends. The length of the CDR3 is 17 residues. Data came from immunoSEQ multiplex PCR; TCRdb stores just in-frame clones and leaves some out. The repertoire holds about 50,000 clones, with 80% to 90% as singletons. The chain joins TRBV4-1 to TRBJ2-7; tentatively, D is TRBD2 (6 bases). The receptor was isolated from an elderly woman with COVID-19, enrolled during active disease. Sequenced sample: peripheral blood. Here the CDR3 reads CASSQDGVGGSSYEQYF. Written as DNA, the CDR3 is TGCGCCAGCAGCCAAGATGGAGTGGGGGGAAGCTCCTACGAGCAGTACTTC.